These 8 T cell receptor beta chains were sequenced from one sample in a study of T cell responses to AZD1222 COVID-19 vaccine. Sequencing used immunoSEQ multiplex PCR; TCRdb keeps in-frame clones, though not all of them. Here the sample spans some 120,000 clones, roughly 88% being singletons. The sample consisted of peripheral blood, taken 28 days after the second AZD1222 dose. These receptors all come from an adult who received the AZD1222 COVID-19 vaccine.

The chain recombines TRBV29-1 with TRBJ1-1, with a tentative D call TRBD1 (6 bases). This CDR3 contains 12 residues. Trimming took off 6 bases at V and 5 bases at J, with 13 bases between the two ends. Germline-derived CDR1 and CDR2 are SQVTM and ANQGSEA. CDR3 protein: CSVHRGGTEAFF. CDR3 DNA: TGCAGCGTCCATAGGGGGGGAACTGAAGCTTTCTTT.

The chain employs TRBV29-1 and TRBJ2-3; D remains ambiguous. CDR1 and CDR2 (germline): SQVTM, ANQGSEA. V gave up 5 bases and J gave up 4 bases, with 13 bases separating them. There are 13 residues in the CDR3. CDR3 loop: CSVRWSEADTQYF. The CDR3 DNA reads as TGCAGCGTTCGCTGGAGTGAGGCAGATACGCAGTATTTT.

The rearrangement uses TRBV7-9 and TRBJ2-5; D possibly corresponds to TRBD2 (6 bases). Trimming stripped 5 bases from V and 1 base from J, with 14 bases between. Germline-derived CDR1 and CDR2 are SEHNR and FQNEAQ (reference sequence). The length of the CDR3 is 15 residues. The CDR3 bases are TGTGCCAGCAGCCCCCCGGAGGGAGCCCAAGAGACCCAGTACTTC. This sequence encodes CASSPPEGAQETQYF.

This chain uses TRBV19 with TRBJ1-3, with D unresolved. The CDR3 is made up of 17 amino acids. V lost 5 bases, J lost 0 bases, and 17 bases lay in between. Germline V gene sequence: CDR1 LNHDA, CDR2 SQIVND (reference sequence). The CDR3 loop is CASSFFSQASSGNTIYF. CDR3 DNA sequence: TGTGCCAGTAGTTTTTTCTCCCAGGCTTCCTCTGGAAACACCATATATTTT.

The rearrangement links TRBV7-2 to TRBJ1-2; possibly TRBD1 for D (6 bases). Deletions cut 6 bases from V and 7 bases from J, with 15 bases between. Per the germline V gene, CDR1 is SGHTA and CDR2 is FQGNSA. The CDR3 runs to 13 residues. The CDR3 DNA reads as TGTGCCAGCAGTTCAGGGGAAGGGGCTGGCTACACCTTC. Translating gives CASSSGEGAGYTF.

This chain links TRBV5-1 with TRBJ2-1; no definite D call. The V and J ends lost 6 bases and 1 base respectively, with 8 bases between them. CDR3 size: 13 residues. CDR1 is SGHRS, CDR2 YFSETQ, per germline. The CDR3 is CASKAGSYNEQFF. CDR3 DNA: TGCGCCAGCAAAGCTGGATCCTACAATGAGCAGTTCTTC.

This rearrangement joins TRBV15 to TRBJ1-5; maybe TRBD1 (5 bases). Germline CDR1 and CDR2: LNHNV and YYDKDF (reference sequence). There are 14 residues in the CDR3. Trimming removed 4 bases from V and 4 bases from J, with 11 bases in between. The chain's CDR3 is CATSKLGGNQPQHF. The CDR3 nucleotides are TGTGCCACCAGCAAATTGGGGGGGAATCAGCCCCAGCATTTT.

V and J are TRBV6-5 and TRBJ2-2; D is ambiguous. CDR1 MNHEY and CDR2 SVGAGI come from the germline V gene. The CDR3 is 15 residues long. The V end was cut by 10 bases, the J end by 7 bases, with 22 bases between. The CDR3 here is CATSPQVIMGGELFF. DNA of the CDR3: TGTGCCACCTCCCCCCAGGTCATAATGGGCGGGGAGCTGTTTTTT.